This T cell receptor beta chain was sequenced in a study of CD8 T cells in Susac syndrome. Sequencing of TCR beta was carried out in blood CD8+ and CD4+ T cells. In contrast to the negatively isolated CD8+ and CD4+ T cells, TEMRA cells were FACS-enriched. RNA was extracted with the RNeasy kit, and a quantity of 0.5 to 1 ug was reverse transcribed using random hexamers. Each CDR3 protein gets one entry after TCRdb re-called the immunoSEQ multiplex PCR reads with MiXCR. The profile shows about 400,000 distinct CDR3 sequences, around 83% of them singletons. Source material: CD8+ T cells from PBMCs. This receptor was identified in a human donor with multiple sclerosis.

The DNA of the CDR3 is TGTGCCAGCAGTAACCATGGCGCTGAAGCTTTCTTT. This encodes CASSNHGAEAFF. The chain recombines TRBV28 with TRBJ1-1; D ambiguous. This CDR3 is built from 12 residues. The germline gives CDR1 MDHEN, CDR2 SYDVKM. Trimming took off 5 bases at V and 6 bases at J, with 10 bases between the two ends.